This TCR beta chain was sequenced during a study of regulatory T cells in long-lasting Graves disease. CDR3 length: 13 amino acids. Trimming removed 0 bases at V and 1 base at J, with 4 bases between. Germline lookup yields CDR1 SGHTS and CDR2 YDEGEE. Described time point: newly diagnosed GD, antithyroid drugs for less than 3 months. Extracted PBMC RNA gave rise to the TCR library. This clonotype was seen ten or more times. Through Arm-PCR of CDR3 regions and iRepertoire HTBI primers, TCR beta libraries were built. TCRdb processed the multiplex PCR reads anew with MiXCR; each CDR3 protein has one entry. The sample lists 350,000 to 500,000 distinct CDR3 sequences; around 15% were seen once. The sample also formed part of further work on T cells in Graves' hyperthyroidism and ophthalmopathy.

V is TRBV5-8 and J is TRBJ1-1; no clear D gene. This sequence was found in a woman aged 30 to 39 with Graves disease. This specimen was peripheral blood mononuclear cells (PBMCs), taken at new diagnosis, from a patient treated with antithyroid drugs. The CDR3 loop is CASSLEKNTEAFF. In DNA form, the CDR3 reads TGTGCCAGCAGCTTGGAGAAGAACACTGAAGCTTTCTTT.